This is a list of T cell receptor beta chains from one sample in a study of beta chain features in type 1 diabetes. Clones were read by immunoSEQ multiplex PCR, and TCRdb kept only the in-frame ones, dropping some. In the table there are approximately 140,000 clones, less than 8.5% of which are singletons. The sample consisted of central memory CD4+ T cells from blood. The origin of the receptors is a woman aged 25 to 45 in good health. CDR3s include the opening cysteine and the closing phenylalanine or tryptophan.

14 TRBJ2-3 TRBV19 CASSVSGGPDTQYF
16 TRBJ1-1 TRBV5-4 CASSQDSRGRGVEAFF
14 TRBJ2-3 TRBV7-2 CASSLQGDTDTQYF
15 TRBJ1-5 TRBV28 CASTEQGTSNQPQHF
16 TRBJ2-3 TRBV9 CASSLVGLAGTDTQYF
16 TRBJ2-1 TRBV15 CATSRDLGSSYNEQFF
16 TRBJ2-1 TRBV19 CASSITAAVSYNEQFF
13 TRBJ1-1 TRBV11-2 CASSFGTGQVAFF
14 TRBJ1-5 TRBV7-2 CASSLGQGGQPQHF
13 TRBJ2-1 TRBV9 CASSLQGVNEQFF
13 TRBJ2-3 TRBV11-3 CASSATGLDTQYF
16 TRBJ2-7 TRBV18 CASSPRLGTNNYEQYF
14 TRBJ1-1 TRBV27 CASSLSVAVTEAFF
14 TRBJ1-2 TRBV30 CAWSTPGQGGGYTF
15 TRBJ1-4 TRBV18 CASSPQGRLNEKLFF
11 TRBJ1-2 TRBV6-5 CASSSGYGYTF
15 TRBJ2-3 TRBV27 CASSLTGLLGDTQYF
19 TRBJ2-6 TRBV19 CASSIRRTGPFSGANVLTF
19 TRBJ2-7 TRBV7-8 CASSPWRLAGVFNSYEQYF
17 TRBJ2-1 TRBV4-3 CASSQDWTSGSGAEQFF
16 TRBJ1-5 TRBV6-5 CASSYDRGYSNQPQHF
15 TRBJ2-7 TRBV7-2 CASSRGFGPPYEQYF
14 TRBJ1-2 TRBV7-2 CASSVRQGARGYTF
17 TRBJ2-1 TRBV14 CASSQVLGGRFLNEQFF
12 TRBJ1-1 TRBV30 CAWCTGGTEAFF
15 TRBJ2-1 TRBV15 CATSSAGLGRSEQFF
13 TRBJ1-2 TRBV5-4 CASSTQGHYGYTF
14 TRBJ2-3 TRBV7-7 CASSKGLAGDTQYF
14 TRBJ1-5 TRBV5-6 CASSLSGSNQPQHF
13 TRBJ1-2 TRBV2 CASSEAQGSGYTF
13 TRBJ1-1 TRBV5-1 CASSRVLNTEAFF
13 TRBJ1-4 TRBV4-2 CASSQDGLGKLFF
12 TRBJ1-2 TRBV6-1 CASSGTLYGYTF
13 TRBJ2-7 TRBV9 CASSNGQGHEQYF
14 TRBJ1-1 TRBV25-1 CASRAEGARTEAFF
14 TRBJ1-1 TRBV6-6 CASNHRELNTEAFF
15 TRBJ2-1 TRBV6-1 CASSVLGQAYNEQFF
12 TRBJ2-7 TRBV7-2 CASSLDGREQYF
14 TRBJ2-2 TRBV4-3 CASSGPRGAGELFF
15 TRBJ1-2 TRBV27 CASSLSGAGDYGYTF
14 TRBJ2-5 TRBV4-2 CASSQGQEEETQYF
14 TRBJ2-2 TRBV9 CASSDDRLGGELFF
16 TRBJ2-4 TRBV7-9 CASSLGLAGDWDIQYF
15 TRBJ2-3 TRBV5-4 CASRPDLLMTDTQYF
9 TRBJ2-7 TRBV28 CASSSPRLF
16 TRBJ2-2 TRBV4-2 CASSQEPVGGTGELFF
13 TRBJ2-3 TRBV4-2 CASSQLGADTQYF
17 TRBJ2-7 TRBV18 CASSPGTSGAYSYEQYF
11 TRBJ2-7 TRBV30 CATDRGGEQYF
14 TRBJ2-2 TRBV14 CASSQRGSTGELFF
12 TRBJ2-7 TRBV9 CASSSQTGEQYF
16 TRBJ1-4 TRBV4-3 CASSHSQGASNEKLFF
13 TRBJ2-1 TRBV29-1 CSVVAGTYNEQFF
15 TRBJ2-6 TRBV7-6 CASSSQGTGANVLTF
17 TRBJ2-2 TRBV7-3 CASSLMGAASNTGELFF
15 TRBJ2-7 TRBV5-5 CASSSGLVWSYEQYF
15 TRBJ2-3 TRBV4-2 CASSFSSDYTDTQYF
14 TRBJ2-1 TRBV6-1 CASSARQGNNEQFF